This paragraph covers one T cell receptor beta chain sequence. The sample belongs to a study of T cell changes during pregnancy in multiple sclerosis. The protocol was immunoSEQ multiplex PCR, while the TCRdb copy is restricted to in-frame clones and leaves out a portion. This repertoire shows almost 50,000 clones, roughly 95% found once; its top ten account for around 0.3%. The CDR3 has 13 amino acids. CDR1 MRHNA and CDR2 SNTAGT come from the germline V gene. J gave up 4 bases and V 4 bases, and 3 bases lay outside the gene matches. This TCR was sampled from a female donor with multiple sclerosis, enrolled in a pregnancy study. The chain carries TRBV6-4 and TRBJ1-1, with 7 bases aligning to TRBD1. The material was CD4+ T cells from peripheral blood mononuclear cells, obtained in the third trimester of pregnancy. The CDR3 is CASSVQGGTEAFF. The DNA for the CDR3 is TGTGCCAGCAGTGTGCAGGGGGGCACTGAAGCTTTCTTT.